This is a list of T cell receptor beta chains from one sample in a study of blood T cells in healthy people across ages. TCRdb re-called the 5' RACE reads with MiXCR, one entry per CDR3 protein. This table holds 1,500,000 or so distinct CDR3 sequences, approximately 43% found once. The source material was blood. Receptors were obtained from a woman between 18 and 30 years old in good health. The CDR3 runs from the conserved cysteine through the conserved F or W. D genes are given only for firm matches. Clone size is shown for a subset of rows, as once, few, many or a class of expanded clone.

v_gene: TRBV29-1
abundance: .
j_gene: TRBJ1-1
d_gene: .
CDR3aa: CSGQAVNTEAFF
CDR3nt: TGCAGCGGACAGGCTGTGAACACTGAAGCTTTCTTT

v_gene: TRBV20-1
abundance: .
j_gene: TRBJ2-7
d_gene: .
CDR3aa: CSARGQLSYEQYF
CDR3nt: TGCAGTGCTAGGGGTCAGCTCTCCTACGAGCAGTACTTC

v_gene: TRBV24-1
abundance: .
j_gene: TRBJ2-1
d_gene: .
CDR3aa: CATSERSPYNEQFF
CDR3nt: TGTGCCACCAGTGAGAGGAGCCCCTACAATGAGCAGTTCTTC

v_gene: TRBV7-2
abundance: .
j_gene: TRBJ1-5
d_gene: TRBD1
CDR3aa: CASSPGQGMGNQPQHF
CDR3nt: TGTGCCAGCAGCCCGGGACAGGGCATGGGCAATCAGCCCCAGCATTTT

v_gene: TRBV5-1
abundance: .
j_gene: TRBJ1-4
d_gene: .
CDR3aa: CASSMNLNEKLFF
CDR3nt: TGCGCCAGCAGCATGAACCTAAATGAAAAACTGTTTTTT

v_gene: TRBV27
abundance: many
j_gene: TRBJ2-7
d_gene: .
CDR3aa: CASSLSASSNEQYF
CDR3nt: TGTGCCAGCAGTTTATCGGCTAGCTCCAACGAGCAGTACTTC

v_gene: TRBV4-1
abundance: once
j_gene: TRBJ2-5
d_gene: .
CDR3aa: CASSQTGASTKEQYF
CDR3nt: TGCGCCAGCAGCCAGACGGGAGCAAGTACGAAGGAGCAGTACTTC

v_gene: TRBV7-9
abundance: .
j_gene: TRBJ2-5
d_gene: .
CDR3aa: CASSFSEQYF
CDR3nt: TGTGCCAGCAGCTTTAGTGAGCAGTACTTC

v_gene: TRBV18
abundance: .
j_gene: TRBJ1-1
d_gene: TRBD1
CDR3aa: CASSMDRKNTEAFF
CDR3nt: TGTGCCAGCTCAATGGACAGGAAGAACACTGAAGCTTTCTTT

v_gene: TRBV5-1
abundance: .
j_gene: TRBJ2-5
d_gene: .
CDR3aa: CASSLARLVQETQYF
CDR3nt: TGCGCCAGCAGCTTGGCCCGACTAGTTCAAGAGACCCAGTACTTC

v_gene: TRBV12-3/TRBV12-4
abundance: few
j_gene: TRBJ1-1
d_gene: TRBD1
CDR3aa: CASSEGQGPEAFF
CDR3nt: TGTGCCAGCAGTGAAGGACAGGGGCCTGAAGCTTTCTTT

v_gene: TRBV5-6
abundance: .
j_gene: TRBJ1-4
d_gene: TRBD1
CDR3aa: CASSYRDRVLAPFF
CDR3nt: TGTGCCAGCAGCTACCGGGACAGGGTGTTGGCTCCGTTTTTT

v_gene: TRBV10-3
abundance: .
j_gene: TRBJ1-2
d_gene: .
CDR3aa: CAISVDSRYGYTF
CDR3nt: TGTGCCATCAGCGTGGACAGCCGATATGGCTACACCTTC

v_gene: TRBV7-8
abundance: .
j_gene: TRBJ1-5
d_gene: .
CDR3aa: CASNAGVGSNQPQHF
CDR3nt: TGTGCCAGCAACGCGGGGGTGGGTAGCAATCAGCCCCAGCATTTT

v_gene: TRBV4-1
abundance: .
j_gene: TRBJ2-2
d_gene: .
CDR3aa: CASSHPQGGAGELFF
CDR3nt: TGCGCCAGCAGCCATCCCCAGGGGGGGGCCGGGGAGCTGTTTTTT

v_gene: TRBV9
abundance: .
j_gene: TRBJ2-7
d_gene: .
CDR3aa: CASSVVADSYEQYF
CDR3nt: TGTGCCAGCAGCGTAGTGGCGGACTCCTACGAGCAGTACTTC

v_gene: TRBV12-3/TRBV12-4
abundance: .
j_gene: TRBJ2-5
d_gene: TRBD1
CDR3aa: CASRYDRVETQYF
CDR3nt: TGTGCCAGCAGATACGACAGGGTGGAGACCCAGTACTTC

v_gene: TRBV7-2
abundance: few
j_gene: TRBJ2-3
d_gene: .
CDR3aa: CASSFDSSTDTQYF
CDR3nt: TGTGCCAGCAGCTTTGACAGTAGCACAGATACGCAGTATTTT

v_gene: TRBV28
abundance: few
j_gene: TRBJ1-4
d_gene: .
CDR3aa: CASTTRVNNEKLFF
CDR3nt: TGTGCCAGCACGACCAGGGTCAATAATGAAAAACTGTTTTTT

v_gene: TRBV5-1
abundance: many
j_gene: TRBJ2-6
d_gene: .
CDR3aa: CASSRYSSGANVLTF
CDR3nt: TGCGCCAGCAGCCGTTACAGCTCTGGGGCCAACGTCCTGACTTTC

v_gene: TRBV12-3/TRBV12-4
abundance: .
j_gene: TRBJ1-2
d_gene: .
CDR3aa: CASSLSGKPVVDLAYGYTF
CDR3nt: TGTGCCAGCAGTCTATCAGGGAAGCCTGTGGTCGATTTGGCCTATGGCTACACCTTC

v_gene: TRBV10-3
abundance: .
j_gene: TRBJ1-5
d_gene: .
CDR3aa: CAISESARGGNQPQHF
CDR3nt: TGTGCCATCAGTGAGTCCGCCAGGGGCGGCAATCAGCCCCAGCATTTT

v_gene: TRBV20-1
abundance: .
j_gene: TRBJ1-1
d_gene: .
CDR3aa: CSARSQLNTEAFF
CDR3nt: TGCAGTGCTAGAAGTCAGTTGAACACTGAAGCTTTCTTT

v_gene: TRBV7-2
abundance: .
j_gene: TRBJ2-3
d_gene: .
CDR3aa: CASNPSIIIDTQYF
CDR3nt: TGTGCCAGCAACCCTTCAATTATCATAGATACGCAGTATTTT

v_gene: TRBV20-1
abundance: few
j_gene: TRBJ1-2
d_gene: TRBD1
CDR3aa: CSARGGTGGAGNYGYTF
CDR3nt: TGCAGTGCTAGAGGGGGGACAGGGGGAGCGGGAAACTATGGCTACACCTTC

v_gene: TRBV20-1
abundance: .
j_gene: TRBJ2-7
d_gene: TRBD1
CDR3aa: CSVQGRLYEQYF
CDR3nt: TGCAGTGTACAGGGGAGACTCTACGAGCAGTACTTC

v_gene: TRBV5-6
abundance: .
j_gene: TRBJ1-5
d_gene: TRBD1
CDR3aa: CASSSTGQGRNQPQHF
CDR3nt: TGTGCCAGCAGCTCGACCGGACAGGGTAGAAATCAGCCCCAGCATTTT

v_gene: TRBV9
abundance: .
j_gene: TRBJ1-1
d_gene: TRBD1
CDR3aa: CASSVAPGTGDEAFF
CDR3nt: TGTGCCAGCAGCGTAGCCCCCGGGACAGGGGATGAAGCTTTCTTT

v_gene: TRBV28
abundance: many
j_gene: TRBJ2-1
d_gene: .
CDR3aa: CASRARGNEQFF
CDR3nt: TGTGCCAGCAGAGCTCGGGGCAATGAGCAGTTCTTC

v_gene: TRBV13
abundance: .
j_gene: TRBJ1-4
d_gene: .
CDR3aa: CASRSQREKLFF
CDR3nt: TGTGCCAGCCGTTCCCAGAGGGAAAAACTGTTTTTT

v_gene: TRBV6-2/TRBV6-3
abundance: .
j_gene: TRBJ2-7
d_gene: .
CDR3aa: CASTSGKGVPSYNEQYF
CDR3nt: TGTGCCAGCACCTCAGGAAAGGGGGTTCCCTCCTACAATGAGCAGTACTTC

v_gene: TRBV20-1
abundance: .
j_gene: TRBJ2-3
d_gene: TRBD2
CDR3aa: CSAPGGGTSEVGRADTQYF
CDR3nt: TGCAGTGCTCCAGGGGGCGGGACTAGCGAAGTAGGTCGGGCAGATACGCAGTATTTT

v_gene: TRBV20-1
abundance: many
j_gene: TRBJ1-2
d_gene: TRBD1
CDR3aa: CSAADRAYGYTF
CDR3nt: TGCAGTGCTGCGGACAGGGCCTACGGCTACACCTTC

v_gene: TRBV10-3
abundance: few
j_gene: TRBJ1-6
d_gene: .
CDR3aa: CAITYGNGSPLHF
CDR3nt: TGTGCCATCACTTACGGGAACGGGTCACCCCTCCACTTT

v_gene: TRBV5-1
abundance: .
j_gene: TRBJ2-3
d_gene: TRBD2
CDR3aa: CASSSLTSLSTDTQYF
CDR3nt: TGCGCCAGCAGCTCCCTGACTAGCCTAAGCACAGATACGCAGTATTTT

v_gene: TRBV27
abundance: few
j_gene: TRBJ1-1
d_gene: .
CDR3aa: CASSDARNTEAFF
CDR3nt: TGTGCCAGCAGTGACGCTAGGAACACTGAAGCTTTCTTT

v_gene: TRBV7-2
abundance: .
j_gene: TRBJ2-1
d_gene: .
CDR3aa: CASSVDNTYNEQFF
CDR3nt: TGTGCCAGCAGCGTAGATAATACCTACAATGAGCAGTTCTTC

v_gene: TRBV4-3
abundance: .
j_gene: TRBJ1-2
d_gene: .
CDR3aa: CASSQDGVMGYGYTF
CDR3nt: TGCGCCAGCAGCCAAGATGGGGTCATGGGGTATGGCTACACCTTC

v_gene: TRBV29-1
abundance: once
j_gene: TRBJ1-2
d_gene: .
CDR3aa: CSVALGDAYGYTF
CDR3nt: TGCAGCGTCGCCTTGGGGGACGCGTATGGCTACACCTTC

v_gene: TRBV20-1
abundance: few
j_gene: TRBJ1-5
d_gene: .
CDR3aa: CSARDHRDISPNQPQHF
CDR3nt: TGCAGTGCTAGAGATCACAGGGATATTAGCCCCAATCAGCCCCAGCATTTT

v_gene: TRBV7-2
abundance: once
j_gene: TRBJ2-6
d_gene: .
CDR3aa: CASSLDLFGGANVLTF
CDR3nt: TGTGCCAGCAGCTTAGATCTGTTTGGTGGGGCCAACGTCCTGACTTTC

v_gene: TRBV29-1
abundance: .
j_gene: TRBJ2-1
d_gene: .
CDR3aa: CSVEGLLSSYNEQFF
CDR3nt: TGCAGCGTTGAAGGGCTATTAAGCTCCTACAATGAGCAGTTCTTC

v_gene: TRBV4-3
abundance: .
j_gene: TRBJ2-2
d_gene: .
CDR3aa: CASSQVKSSRAGELFF
CDR3nt: TGCGCCAGCAGCCAAGTCAAAAGTAGTAGGGCCGGGGAGCTGTTTTTT

v_gene: TRBV6-1
abundance: once
j_gene: TRBJ2-3
d_gene: .
CDR3aa: CASSEWQGKSTDTQYF
CDR3nt: TGTGCCAGCAGTGAATGGCAGGGTAAAAGCACAGATACGCAGTATTTT

v_gene: TRBV28
abundance: .
j_gene: TRBJ1-5
d_gene: .
CDR3aa: CASSFGGLPLHF
CDR3nt: TGTGCCAGCAGTTTTGGCGGTCTGCCCCTGCATTTT

v_gene: TRBV12-3/TRBV12-4
abundance: few
j_gene: TRBJ2-1
d_gene: .
CDR3aa: CASSLHPGDEQFF
CDR3nt: TGTGCCAGCAGTCTCCACCCCGGGGATGAGCAGTTCTTC

v_gene: TRBV4-2
abundance: .
j_gene: TRBJ2-7
d_gene: .
CDR3aa: CASGQVLGGAGEQYF
CDR3nt: TGTGCCAGCGGCCAAGTGCTAGGGGGTGCGGGAGAGCAGTACTTC